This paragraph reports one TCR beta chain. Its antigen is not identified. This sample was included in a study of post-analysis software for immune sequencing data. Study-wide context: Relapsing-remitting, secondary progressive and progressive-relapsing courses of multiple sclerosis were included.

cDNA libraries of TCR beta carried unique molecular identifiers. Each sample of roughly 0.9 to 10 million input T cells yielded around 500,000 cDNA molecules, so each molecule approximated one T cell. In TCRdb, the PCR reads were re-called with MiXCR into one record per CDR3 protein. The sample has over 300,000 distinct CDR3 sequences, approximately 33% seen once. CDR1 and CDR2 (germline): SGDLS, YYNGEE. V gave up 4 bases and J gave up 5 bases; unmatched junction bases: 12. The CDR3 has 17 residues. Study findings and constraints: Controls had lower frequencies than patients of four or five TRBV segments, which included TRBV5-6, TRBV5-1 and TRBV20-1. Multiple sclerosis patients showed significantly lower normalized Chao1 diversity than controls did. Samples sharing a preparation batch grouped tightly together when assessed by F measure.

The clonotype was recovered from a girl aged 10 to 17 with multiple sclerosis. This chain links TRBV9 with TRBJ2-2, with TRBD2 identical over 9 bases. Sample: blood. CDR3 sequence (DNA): TGTGCCAGCAGCCCGAGAGGCGGGGGGGCCGATACCGGGGAGCTGTTTTTT. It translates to CASSPRGGGADTGELFF.